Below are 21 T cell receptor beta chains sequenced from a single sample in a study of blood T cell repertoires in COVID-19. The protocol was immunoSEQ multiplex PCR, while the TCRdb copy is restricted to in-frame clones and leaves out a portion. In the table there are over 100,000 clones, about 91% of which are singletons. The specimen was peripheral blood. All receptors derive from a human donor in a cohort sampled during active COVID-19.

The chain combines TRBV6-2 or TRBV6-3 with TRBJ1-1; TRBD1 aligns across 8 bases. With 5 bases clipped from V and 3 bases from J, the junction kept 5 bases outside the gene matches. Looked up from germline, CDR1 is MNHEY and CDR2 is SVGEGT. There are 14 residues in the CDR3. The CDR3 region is CASSLRGQDTEAFF. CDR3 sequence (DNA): TGTGCCAGCAGTCTCAGGGGGCAGGACACTGAAGCTTTCTTT.

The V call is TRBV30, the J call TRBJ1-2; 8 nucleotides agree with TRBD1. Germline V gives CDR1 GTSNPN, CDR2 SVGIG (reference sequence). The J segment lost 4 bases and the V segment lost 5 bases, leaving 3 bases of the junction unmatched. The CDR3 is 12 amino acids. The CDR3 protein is CAWDTGGYGYTF. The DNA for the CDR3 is TGTGCCTGGGATACAGGGGGCTATGGCTACACCTTC. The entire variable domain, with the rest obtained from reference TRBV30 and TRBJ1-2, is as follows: SQTIHQWPATLVQPVGSPLSLECTVEGTSNPNLYWYRQAAGRGLQLLFYSVGIGQISSEVPQNLSASRPQDRQFILSSKKLLLSDSGFYLCAWDTGGYGYTFGSGTRLTVV.

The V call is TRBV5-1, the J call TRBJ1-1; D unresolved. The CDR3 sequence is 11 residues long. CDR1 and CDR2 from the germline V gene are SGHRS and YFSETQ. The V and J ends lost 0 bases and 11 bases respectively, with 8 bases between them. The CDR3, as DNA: TGCGCCAGCAGCTTGGAAGGGAGGGCTTTCTTT. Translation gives CASSLEGRAFF.

This CDR3 is CASSETGATYATNEKLFF. As DNA, the CDR3 is TGCGCCAGCAGCGAAACAGGGGCCACCTATGCAACTAATGAAAAACTGTTTTTT. The rearrangement links TRBV5-1 to TRBJ1-4, with 7 positions matching TRBD1. The CDR3 has 18 residues. Germline CDR1 and CDR2: SGHRS and YFSETQ. V dropped 4 bases and J dropped 0; count of bases not matched to a gene: 12. The variable domain in full, completed from reference TRBV5-1 and TRBJ1-4, reads KAGVTQTPRYLIKTRGQQVTLSCSPISGHRSVSWYQQTPGQGLQFLFEYFSETQRNKGNFPGRFSGRQFSNSRSEMNVSTLELGDSALYLCASSETGATYATNEKLFFGSGTQLSVL.

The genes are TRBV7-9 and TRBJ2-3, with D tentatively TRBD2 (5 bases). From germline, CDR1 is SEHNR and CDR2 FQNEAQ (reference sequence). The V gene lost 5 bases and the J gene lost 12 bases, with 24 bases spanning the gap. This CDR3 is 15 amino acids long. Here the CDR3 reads CASSVSLGPRQKQYF. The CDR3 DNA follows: TGTGCCAGCAGCGTATCACTAGGCCCGAGGCAAAAACAGTATTTT.

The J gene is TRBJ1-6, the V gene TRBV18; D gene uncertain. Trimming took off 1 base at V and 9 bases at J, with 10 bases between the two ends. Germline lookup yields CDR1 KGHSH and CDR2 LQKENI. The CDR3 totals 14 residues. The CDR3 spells CASSPQDSGSPLHF. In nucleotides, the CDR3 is TGTGCCAGCTCACCACAGGACTCGGGTTCACCCCTCCACTTT.

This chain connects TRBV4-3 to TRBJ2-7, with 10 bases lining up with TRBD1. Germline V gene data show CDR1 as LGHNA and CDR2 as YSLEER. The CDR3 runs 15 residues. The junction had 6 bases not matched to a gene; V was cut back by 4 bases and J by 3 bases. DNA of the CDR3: TGCGCCAGCAGCCTTGGACAGGGGGGATACTACGAGCAGTACTTC. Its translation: CASSLGQGGYYEQYF.

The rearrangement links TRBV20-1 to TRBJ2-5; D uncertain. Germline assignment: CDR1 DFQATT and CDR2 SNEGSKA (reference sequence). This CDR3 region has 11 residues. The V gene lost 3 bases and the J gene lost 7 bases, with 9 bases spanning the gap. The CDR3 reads CSASHGATQYF. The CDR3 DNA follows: TGCAGTGCTAGCCACGGTGCGACCCAGTACTTC.

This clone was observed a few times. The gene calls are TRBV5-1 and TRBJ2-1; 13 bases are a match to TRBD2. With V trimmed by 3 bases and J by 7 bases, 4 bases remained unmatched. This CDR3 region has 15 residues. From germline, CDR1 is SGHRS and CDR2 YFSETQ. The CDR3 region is CASSWTSGSGNEQFF. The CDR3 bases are TGCGCCAGCAGCTGGACTAGCGGGAGTGGAAATGAGCAGTTCTTC.

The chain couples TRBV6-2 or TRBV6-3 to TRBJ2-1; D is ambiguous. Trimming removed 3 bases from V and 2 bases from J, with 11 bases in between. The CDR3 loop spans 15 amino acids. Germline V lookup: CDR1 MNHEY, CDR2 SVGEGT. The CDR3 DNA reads TGTGCCAGCAGTTATCTTCTGACTGCCTACAATGAGCAGTTCTTC. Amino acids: CASSYLLTAYNEQFF.

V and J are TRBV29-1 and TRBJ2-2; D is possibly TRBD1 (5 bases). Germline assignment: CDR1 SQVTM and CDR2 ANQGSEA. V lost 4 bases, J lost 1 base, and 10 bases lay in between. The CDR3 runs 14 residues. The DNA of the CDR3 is TGCAGCGTTGTGGGGCAGAGGAACACCGGGGAGCTGTTTTTT. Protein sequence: CSVVGQRNTGELFF.

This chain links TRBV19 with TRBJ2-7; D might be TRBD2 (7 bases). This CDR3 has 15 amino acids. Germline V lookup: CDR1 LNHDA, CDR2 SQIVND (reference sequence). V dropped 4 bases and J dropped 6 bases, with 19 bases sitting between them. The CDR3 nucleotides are TGTGCCAGTAGTAAGGGGGGAGGGACAAGAGGCGAGCAGTACTTC. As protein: CASSKGGGTRGEQYF.

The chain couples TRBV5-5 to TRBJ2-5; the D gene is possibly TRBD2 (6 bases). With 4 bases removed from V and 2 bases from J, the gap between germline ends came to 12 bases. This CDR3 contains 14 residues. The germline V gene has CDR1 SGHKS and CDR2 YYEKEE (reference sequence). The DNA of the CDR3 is TGTGCCAGCAGCCGGGGGTGGGGGCAAGAGACCCAGTACTTC. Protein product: CASSRGWGQETQYF.

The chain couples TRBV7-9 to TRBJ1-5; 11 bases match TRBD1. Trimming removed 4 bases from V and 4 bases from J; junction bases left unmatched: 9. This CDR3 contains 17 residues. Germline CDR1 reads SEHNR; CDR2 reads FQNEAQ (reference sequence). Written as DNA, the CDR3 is TGTGCCAGCAGCTCCCAAGGACAGGGGGCCTTTAATCAGCCCCAGCATTTT. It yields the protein CASSSQGQGAFNQPQHF.

CDR3 nucleotide sequence: TGTGCCAGCAGCCATAACACCGGGGAGCTGTTTTTT. Its protein is CASSHNTGELFF. V gene TRBV7-9 combines with J gene TRBJ2-2; D not certain. The CDR3 is 12 amino acids. V lost 5 bases to trimming and J lost 2 bases, with 3 bases between them. Germline lookup yields CDR1 SEHNR and CDR2 FQNEAQ (reference sequence).

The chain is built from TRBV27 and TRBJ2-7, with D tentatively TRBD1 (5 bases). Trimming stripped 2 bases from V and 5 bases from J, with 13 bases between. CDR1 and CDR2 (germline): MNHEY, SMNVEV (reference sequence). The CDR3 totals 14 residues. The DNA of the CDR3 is TGTGCCAGCAGTTTACACCAGGGTCTCAACGAGCAGTACTTC. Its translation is CASSLHQGLNEQYF.

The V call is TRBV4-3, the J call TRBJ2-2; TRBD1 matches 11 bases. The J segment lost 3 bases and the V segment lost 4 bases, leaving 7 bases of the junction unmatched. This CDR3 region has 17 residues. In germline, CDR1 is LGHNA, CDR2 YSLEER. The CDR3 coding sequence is TGCGCCAGCAGCCCTTTCTGGACAGGGGGCGACACCGGGGAGCTGTTTTTT. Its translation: CASSPFWTGGDTGELFF.

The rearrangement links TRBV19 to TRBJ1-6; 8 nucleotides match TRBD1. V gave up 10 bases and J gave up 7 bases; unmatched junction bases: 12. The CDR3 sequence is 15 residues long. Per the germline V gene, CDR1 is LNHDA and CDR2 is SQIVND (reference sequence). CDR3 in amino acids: CAIPRGLLPNSPLHF. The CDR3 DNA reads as TGTGCCATCCCCAGGGGGCTTCTTCCCAATTCACCCCTCCACTTT.

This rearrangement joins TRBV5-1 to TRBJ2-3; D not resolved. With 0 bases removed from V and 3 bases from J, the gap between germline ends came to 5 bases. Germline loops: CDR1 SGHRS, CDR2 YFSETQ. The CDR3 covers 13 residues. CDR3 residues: CASSLGETDTQYF. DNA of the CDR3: TGCGCCAGCAGCTTGGGCGAAACAGATACGCAGTATTTT.

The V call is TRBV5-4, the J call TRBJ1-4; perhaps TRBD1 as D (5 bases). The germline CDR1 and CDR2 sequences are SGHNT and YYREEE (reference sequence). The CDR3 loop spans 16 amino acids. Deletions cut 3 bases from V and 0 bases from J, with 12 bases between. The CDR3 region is CASSYRQIATNEKLFF. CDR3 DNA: TGTGCCAGCAGCTACCGACAGATTGCAACTAATGAAAAACTGTTTTTT.

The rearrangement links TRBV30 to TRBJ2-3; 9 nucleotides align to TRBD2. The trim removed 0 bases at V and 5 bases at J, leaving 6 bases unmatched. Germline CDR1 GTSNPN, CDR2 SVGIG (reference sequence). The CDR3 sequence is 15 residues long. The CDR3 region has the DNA TGTGCCTGGAGTGTGGCGGGAGGGCTGGGAGATACGCAGTATTTT. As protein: CAWSVAGGLGDTQYF. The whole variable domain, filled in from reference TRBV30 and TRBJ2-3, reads SQTIHQWPATLVQPVGSPLSLECTVEGTSNPNLYWYRQAAGRGLQLLFYSVGIGQISSEVPQNLSASRPQDRQFILSSKKLLLSDSGFYLCAWSVAGGLGDTQYFGPGTRLTVL.